This TCR beta chain was observed in a study of blood T cell repertoires in COVID-19. Study-level background: There were acute and convalescent COVID-19 samples, and they came from the United States, Italy and Spain. T cells, B-cell-depleted T cells, or PBMCs supplied cDNA or gDNA.

Trimming shortened V by 7 bases and J by 5 bases, and 17 bases separated the two germline ends. Germline CDR1 reads SGHRS; CDR2 reads YFSETQ. The CDR3 totals 14 residues. Per the original methods: How many nucleated cells were present was estimated from reference gene primer amplification. Clones were sequenced by immunoSEQ multiplex PCR, and TCRdb holds only the in-frame ones, with some missing. Clone size and the V and J calls come from that table; the DNA yielded D and trimming. The table has under 25,000 clones, over 70% seen once. This clonotype originated in a man of 80 years or more with active or convalescent COVID-19. Sequencing was performed on peripheral blood. The genes are TRBV5-1 and TRBJ2-3; D perhaps matches TRBD1 (6 bases). CDR3 sequence (DNA): TGCGCCAGCGGACAGATTTTGCATGAAGATACGCAGTATTTT. It translates to CASGQILHEDTQYF.